Listed here is a single T cell receptor beta chain. As yet, its antigen is unknown. Trimming pared 3 bases from V and 1 base from J, leaving 7 bases between. CDR3 length: 13 residues. Germline V gene data show CDR1 as DFQATT and CDR2 as SNEGSKA (reference sequence). A second roughly 6 to 12 cycle PCR used barcoded and J-beta primers. Using its own MiXCR run on the 5' RACE reads, TCRdb lists one record per CDR3 protein. The top ten clones hold about an eighth of a sample with 1 million to 1.2 million distinct CDR3 sequences, under 40% of them seen once. This sample is drawn from a study of blood T cells in healthy people across ages. Overall study results and limits: It was held that diversity estimates obtained from one million T cells represented underestimates.

Healthy Russian Caucasian donors spanned ages roughly 6 to 100 years. This TCR was recovered from a young man in good health. The sequenced sample consisted of blood. The V call is TRBV20-1, the J call TRBJ1-5; D may be TRBD1 (5 bases). In nucleotides, the CDR3 is TGCAGTGCTAGCCACAGGAGCAATCAGCCCCAGCATTTT. This sequence encodes CSASHRSNQPQHF.